This TCR beta chain was retrieved from a study of T cells in Graves' hyperthyroidism and ophthalmopathy. Overall study results and limits: Most thyroid clonotypes with frequency above 0.001 were detected in blood.

Researchers amplified the TCR beta CDR3 regions from RNA transcripts. Carried out on the TCR CDR3, a first-round RT-PCR used the HTBI primer set. TCRdb itself ran the multiplex PCR reads through MiXCR, one entry per CDR3 protein. Here the sample spans about 680,000 distinct CDR3 sequences, roughly a third being singletons. Patients were aged 18 to 65, had disease duration under 2 months, and had newly diagnosed hyperthyroidism. Clinicians diagnosed patients from clinical symptoms, serum thyroxine and TRAb, thyroid ultrasound and orbital computed tomography. The authors obtained PBMCs from around 11 ml of fresh peripheral blood. The V gene's germline CDR1 is LGHNA and CDR2 YSLEER. This CDR3 contains 14 residues. Note on this clonotype: The antigen is unknown. Relative to the germline gene, one junction end is altered; a read error may explain this.

This clonotype originated in a woman between 35 and 50 years old with Graves' hyperthyroidism. J is TRBJ1-1 and V is TRBV4-3, with D possibly TRBD1 on 5 matching bases. The sample was blood. This CDR3 is CASSVQGGGTDAFF. CDR3 DNA: TGCGCCAGCAGCGTTCAGGGTGGTGGCACTGACGCTTTCTTT.